These 26 T cell receptor beta chains were all obtained from the same sample, sequenced in a study of shared clonotypes between healthy human individuals. The method was immunoSEQ multiplex PCR; TCRdb's version includes in-frame clones alone and lacks a portion of them. The repertoire includes about 2.4 million clones, approximately 94% of them detected once, and approximately 0.36% sits in the top ten. Sequencing input: naive CD4+ T cells from PBMCs. The subset was: CD45RA+ positively selected. The receptors come from a man between 18 and 35 years old in good health. Some clones in this sample may be carry-over from other donors' samples.

Details on this clone: Other DNA sequences in the sample encode the same CDR3. The rearrangement uses TRBV18 and TRBJ2-7, with TRBD2 matching 13 bases. V lost 4 bases, J lost 2 bases, and 2 bases stayed unmatched. There are 15 residues in the CDR3. Germline lookup yields CDR1 KGHSH and CDR2 LQKENI. CDR3 amino acids: CASSLGLAGAYEQYF. CDR3 coding DNA: TGTGCCAGCTCACTAGGACTAGCGGGAGCCTACGAGCAGTACTTC.

The rearrangement uses TRBV10-3 and TRBJ2-1; TRBD2 is a possible D gene (6 bases). The CDR3 length is 14 residues. Trimming shortened V by 11 bases and J by 4 bases, and 18 bases separated the two germline ends. Germline CDR1 is ENHRY and CDR2 is SYGVKD. DNA of the CDR3: TGTGCCGCTGCGATGCTGGCGGGGTACAATGAGCAGTTCTTC. Amino acids: CAAAMLAGYNEQFF.

J is TRBJ1-5 and V is TRBV21-1; TRBD1, the D gene given by the table, was not confirmed from the DNA. TRBV21-1 is labeled a pseudogene. This CDR3 comprises 15 residues. CDR3 region: CASSIGQNSNQPQHF. The CDR3 DNA reads as TGTGCCAGCAGCATTGGACAAAATAGCAATCAGCCCCAGCATTTT.

The rearrangement uses TRBV25-1 and TRBJ1-2; TRBD1 is a possible D gene (5 bases). V was trimmed by 7 bases and J by 8 bases, leaving 17 bases between them. The CDR3 length is 13 residues. Germline-derived CDR1 and CDR2 are MGHDK and SYGVNS. The CDR3 DNA follows: TGTGCCAGCACCAAATGGGGGGTGGAGGGCTACACCTTC. It specifies CASTKWGVEGYTF.

This sequence joins TRBV4-2 and TRBJ2-5; 7 bases fit TRBD2. This CDR3 comprises 15 residues. Germline CDR1 is LGHNA and CDR2 is YNFKEQ. Germline trimming cut 2 bases from V and 2 bases from J; bases unmatched to any gene: 5. The CDR3 DNA reads TGTGCCAGCAGCCAACCACTAGCGTTGCAAGAGACCCAGTACTTC. It yields the protein CASSQPLALQETQYF.

This clone was seen a single time. This chain uses TRBV30 with TRBJ1-2, with 10 nucleotides matching TRBD1. This CDR3 spans 13 amino acids. The ends lost 0 bases at V and 12 bases at J; junction bases unmatched: 7. Germline V lookup: CDR1 GTSNPN, CDR2 SVGIG (reference sequence). Here the CDR3 reads CAWSVGQGGFNTF. CDR3 bases: TGTGCCTGGAGTGTCGGACAGGGGGGGTTTAACACCTTC.

This clone occurred once. The same CDR3 can be traced to other DNA sequences in this sample. The V gene is TRBV27, the J gene TRBJ1-5; D unclear. CDR3 length equals 12 residues. V was trimmed by 8 bases and J by 6 bases, leaving 11 bases between them. Per germline, CDR1 MNHEY and CDR2 SMNVEV (reference sequence). The CDR3 region is CASGGLGQPQHF. CDR3 coding DNA: TGTGCCAGCGGAGGCTTGGGTCAGCCCCAGCATTTT.

Points on this clone: This sample also contains other DNA sequences that code for the same CDR3. The V and J genes are TRBV27 and TRBJ1-2; 7 nucleotides line up with TRBD1. This CDR3 is built from 13 residues. V was pared by 2 bases and J by 6 bases, with 3 bases of the junction left unmatched. Looked up from germline, CDR1 is MNHEY and CDR2 is SMNVEV (reference sequence). In nucleotides, the CDR3 is TGTGCCAGCAGTTTAGTCCAGGGGGATGGCTACACCTTC. Translated, it gives CASSLVQGDGYTF.

The genes are TRBV18 and TRBJ2-5; D is perhaps TRBD1 (5 bases). CDR3 length equals 15 residues. Germline CDR1 KGHSH, CDR2 LQKENI. V gave up 2 bases and J gave up 4 bases, with 14 bases separating them. CDR3 sequence reads: CASSPGADARETQYF. As DNA, the CDR3 is TGTGCCAGCTCACCAGGGGCGGACGCAAGAGAGACCCAGTACTTC.

The CDR3 spells CASSPIAGGPGGELFF. The CDR3 coding sequence is TGTGCCAGCAGCCCGATAGCGGGAGGGCCAGGCGGGGAGCTGTTTTTT. The chain has TRBV5-4 and TRBJ2-2; 11 bases fit TRBD2. The CDR3 extends over 16 amino acids. CDR1 and CDR2 (germline): SGHNT, YYREEE (reference sequence). Losses at the gene ends were 4 bases for V and 7 bases for J; bases not matched to a gene: 9.

The chain recombines TRBV7-3 with TRBJ2-3, with TRBD2 matching over 10 bases. Germline values: CDR1 SGHTA, CDR2 FQGTGA. The V and J ends lost 1 base and 0 bases, in that order; junction bases with no gene match: 7. The CDR3 is 18 residues long. The CDR3 region is CASSLIPLAGVSTDTQYF. The CDR3 nucleotides are TGTGCCAGCAGCTTAATACCCCTAGCGGGGGTGAGCACAGATACGCAGTATTTT.

The chain carries TRBV6-5 and TRBJ1-1, with D maybe TRBD1 (5 bases). Germline CDR1 reads MNHEY; CDR2 reads SVGAGI. The CDR3 length is 12 residues. V was shortened by 7 bases and J by 9 bases, with 15 bases between the two germline ends. CDR3: CASTSGGAKAFF. The CDR3, as DNA: TGTGCCAGCACTTCCGGCGGGGCTAAAGCTTTCTTT.

The chain is built from TRBV28 and TRBJ1-5, with 7 positions matching TRBD1. V lost 5 bases and J lost 4; bases outside the gene matches: 14. CDR3 length: 17 amino acids. The germline gives CDR1 MDHEN, CDR2 SYDVKM. DNA for the CDR3: TGTGCCAGCAGTGTGACAGGGAAATTCGCAGGGAATCAGCCCCAGCATTTT. Amino acids: CASSVTGKFAGNQPQHF.

This clone was recorded once. V is TRBV5-4 and J is TRBJ2-1; D may be TRBD1 or TRBD2 (5 bases each). The germline V gene encodes CDR1 SGHNT and CDR2 YYREEE (reference sequence). The length of the CDR3 is 15 residues. V was cut by 0 bases and J by 2 bases, with 9 bases left in between. DNA of the CDR3: TGTGCCAGCAGCTTGGGGGGGAGCGCCTACAATGAGCAGTTCTTC. Translating gives CASSLGGSAYNEQFF.

J is TRBJ1-5 and V is TRBV21-1. TRBV21-1 is deemed a pseudogene. The CDR3 length is 17 residues. CDR3 in DNA: TGTGCCAGCAGCAAACGGGGTTACGTAACGGGCAATCAGCCCCAGCATTTT. Encoded protein: CASSKRGYVTGNQPQHF.

This chain uses TRBV30 with TRBJ2-7; 8 nucleotides align to TRBD2. The CDR3 contains 13 residues. The V and J ends lost 5 bases and 4 bases, in that order; junction bases with no gene match: 7. CDR1 is GTSNPN and CDR2 is SVGIG in the germline V gene (reference sequence). This CDR3 reads CAWGKAGVYEQYF. The DNA of the CDR3 is TGTGCCTGGGGGAAAGCGGGAGTGTACGAGCAGTACTTC.

The rearrangement uses TRBV7-6 and TRBJ1-2; 8 bases agree with TRBD1. V lost 5 bases, J lost 6 bases, and 17 bases stayed unmatched. The germline CDR1 and CDR2 sequences are SGHVS and FNYEAQ. The CDR3 covers 17 residues. The CDR3 reads CASSLIVPGQVGNGYTF. CDR3 sequence (DNA): TGTGCCAGCAGCCTAATAGTACCGGGACAGGTTGGGAATGGCTACACCTTC.

The V call is TRBV27, the J call TRBJ2-7; D is undetermined. Germline V gene lookup returns CDR1 MNHEY and CDR2 SMNVEV (reference sequence). V lost 3 bases and J 6 bases, leaving 9 bases between the germline ends. The CDR3 contains 12 residues. In DNA, the CDR3 is TGTGCCAGCAGTTTTCAACCGGGCGAGCAGTACTTC. As protein: CASSFQPGEQYF.

The gene calls are TRBV21-1 and TRBJ1-1. TRBV21-1 is designated a pseudogene. There are 15 residues in the CDR3. CDR3 region: CASSKVRQRHTEAFF. The CDR3 DNA reads as TGTGCCAGCAGCAAAGTAAGGCAGCGGCACACTGAAGCTTTCTTT.

The DNA for the CDR3 is TGCGCCAGCAGCCTTCGAAGGGTGGCAGGGAGCCCATTAGGAGAGACCCAGTACTTC. Its protein product is CASSLRRVAGSPLGETQYF. V usage is TRBV4-1 and J usage is TRBJ2-5, with D perhaps assigned TRBD1 or TRBD2 (5 bases each). The CDR3 contains 19 residues. Trimming shortened V by 4 bases and J by 4 bases, and 28 bases separated the two germline ends. Germline loops: CDR1 MGHRA, CDR2 YSYEKL.

The V call is TRBV7-8, the J call TRBJ1-1; D gene ambiguous. The CDR3 has 13 residues. Trimming shortened V by 3 bases and J by 5 bases, and 10 bases separated the two germline ends. Per the germline V gene, CDR1 is SGHVS and CDR2 is FQNEAQ. This chain's CDR3 is CASSFPEGTEAFF. In DNA form, the CDR3 reads TGTGCCAGCAGCTTCCCTGAAGGGACTGAAGCTTTCTTT.

CDR3 region: CASSSRQGEETQYF. CDR3 DNA sequence: TGTGCCAGCAGCTCCCGACAGGGCGAAGAGACCCAGTACTTC. The gene calls are TRBV11-2 and TRBJ2-5, with TRBD1 identical over 7 bases. The length of the CDR3 is 14 residues. V lost 4 bases to trimming and J lost 3 bases; unmatched junction nucleotides: 5. Germline V CDR1 and CDR2: SGHAT, FQNNGV.

The gene calls are TRBV5-1 and TRBJ2-3; 7 bases map to TRBD1. CDR3 length: 15 amino acids. The germline V gene encodes CDR1 SGHRS and CDR2 YFSETQ. V shed 0 bases, J shed 5 bases, and the junction held 6 bases outside the gene matches. The CDR3 here is CASSLAGQGVDTQYF. The CDR3 DNA reads as TGCGCCAGCAGCTTGGCCGGCCAGGGGGTAGATACGCAGTATTTT.

The chain is built from TRBV27 and TRBJ1-4; D ambiguous. V shed 5 bases and J shed 7 bases, with 11 bases lying between them. From germline, CDR1 is MNHEY and CDR2 SMNVEV (reference sequence). The CDR3 totals 13 residues. CDR3 residues: CASSPPTFEKLFF. In nucleotides, the CDR3 is TGTGCCAGCAGTCCGCCGACGTTTGAAAAACTGTTTTTT.

The chain recombines TRBV7-3 with TRBJ2-1; no firm D call. Trimming shortened V by 4 bases and J by 2 bases, and 12 bases separated the two germline ends. The length of the CDR3 is 15 residues. Germline lookup yields CDR1 SGHTA and CDR2 FQGTGA. The CDR3: CASSSLGGPYNEQFF. The CDR3 bases are TGTGCCAGCAGCTCACTCGGCGGACCCTACAATGAGCAGTTCTTC.

The chain recombines TRBV29-1 with TRBJ2-1; 7 positions match TRBD2. Per the germline V gene, CDR1 is SQVTM and CDR2 is ANQGSEA. The CDR3 is made up of 14 amino acids. J gave up 5 bases and V 5 bases, and 9 bases lay outside the gene matches. CDR3 in amino acids: CSVSASGAHNEQFF. In nucleotides, the CDR3 is TGCAGCGTTAGTGCTAGCGGAGCCCACAATGAGCAGTTCTTC.